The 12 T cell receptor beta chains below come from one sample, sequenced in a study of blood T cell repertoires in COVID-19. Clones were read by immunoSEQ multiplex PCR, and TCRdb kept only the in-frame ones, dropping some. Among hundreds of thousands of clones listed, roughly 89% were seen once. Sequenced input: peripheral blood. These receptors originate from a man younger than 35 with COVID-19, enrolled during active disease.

CDR3 in DNA: TGTGCCAGCAGCCATACCCCAGGGGAAAGCACAGATACGCAGTATTTT. This codes for CASSHTPGESTDTQYF. V usage is TRBV3-1 (or the pseudogene TRBV3-2) and J usage is TRBJ2-3; possibly TRBD1 for D (6 bases). The CDR3 has 16 residues. V was clipped by 3 bases and J by 0 bases, with 13 bases between them. Germline loops: CDR1 LGHDT, CDR2 YNNKEL (reference sequence).

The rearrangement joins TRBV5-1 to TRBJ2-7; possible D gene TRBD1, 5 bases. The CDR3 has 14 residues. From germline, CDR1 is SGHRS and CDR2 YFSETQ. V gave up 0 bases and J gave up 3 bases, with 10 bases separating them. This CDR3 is CASSLEQEGYEQYF. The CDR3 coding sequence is TGCGCCAGCAGCTTGGAACAGGAAGGCTACGAGCAGTACTTC. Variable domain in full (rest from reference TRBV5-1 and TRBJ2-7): KAGVTQTPRYLIKTRGQQVTLSCSPISGHRSVSWYQQTPGQGLQFLFEYFSETQRNKGNFPGRFSGRQFSNSRSEMNVSTLELGDSALYLCASSLEQEGYEQYFGPGTRLTVT.

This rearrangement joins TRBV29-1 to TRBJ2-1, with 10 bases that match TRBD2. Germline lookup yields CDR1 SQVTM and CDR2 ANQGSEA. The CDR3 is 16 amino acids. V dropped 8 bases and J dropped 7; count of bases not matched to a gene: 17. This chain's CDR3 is CSSRTSGGKAGNEQFF. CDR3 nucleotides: TGCAGCTCAAGGACTAGCGGAGGGAAAGCGGGTAATGAGCAGTTCTTC.

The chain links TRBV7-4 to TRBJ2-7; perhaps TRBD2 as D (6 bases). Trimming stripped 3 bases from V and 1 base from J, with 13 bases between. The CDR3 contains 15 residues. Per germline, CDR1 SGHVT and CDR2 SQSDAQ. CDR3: CASSFGLIQSYEQYF. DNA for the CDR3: TGTGCCAGCAGCTTCGGACTAATTCAGTCCTACGAGCAGTACTTC.

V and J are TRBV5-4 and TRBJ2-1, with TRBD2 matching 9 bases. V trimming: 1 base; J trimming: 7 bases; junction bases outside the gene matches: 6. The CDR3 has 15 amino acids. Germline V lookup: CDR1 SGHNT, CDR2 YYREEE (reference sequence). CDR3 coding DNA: TGTGCCAGCAGCTTGCTAGCGGGAAGTTGGAATGAGCAGTTCTTC. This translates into CASSLLAGSWNEQFF.

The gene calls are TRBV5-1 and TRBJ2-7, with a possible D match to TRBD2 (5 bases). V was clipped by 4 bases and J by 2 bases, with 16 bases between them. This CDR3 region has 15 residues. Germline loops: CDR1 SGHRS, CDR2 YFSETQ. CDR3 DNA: TGCGCCAGCAGCCCAAGGAGGTCCCCTGCCTACGAGCAGTACTTC. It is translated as CASSPRRSPAYEQYF.

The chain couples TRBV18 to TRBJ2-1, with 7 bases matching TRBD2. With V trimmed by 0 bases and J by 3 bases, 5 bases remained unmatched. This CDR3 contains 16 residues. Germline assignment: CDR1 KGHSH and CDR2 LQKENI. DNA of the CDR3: TGTGCCAGCTCACCACCGGTCGGGGGGAACTACAATGAGCAGTTCTTC. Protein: CASSPPVGGNYNEQFF. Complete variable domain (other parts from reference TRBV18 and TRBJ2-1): NAGVMQNPRHLVRRRGQEARLRCSPMKGHSHVYWYRQLPEEGLKFMVYLQKENIIDESGMPKERFSAEFPKEGPSILRIQQVVRGDSAAYFCASSPPVGGNYNEQFFGPGTRLTVL.

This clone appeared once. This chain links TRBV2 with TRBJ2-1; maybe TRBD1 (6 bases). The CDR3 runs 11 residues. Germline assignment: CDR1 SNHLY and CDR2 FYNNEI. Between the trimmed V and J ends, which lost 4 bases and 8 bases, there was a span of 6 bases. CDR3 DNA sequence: TGTGCCAGCAGTGGGGGGCATGAGCAGTTCTTC. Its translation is CASSGGHEQFF. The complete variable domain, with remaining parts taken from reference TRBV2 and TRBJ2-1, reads EPEVTQTPSHQVTQMGQEVILRCVPISNHLYFYWYRQILGQKVEFLVSFYNNEISEKSEIFDDQFSVERPDGSNFTLKIRSTKLEDSAMYFCASSGGHEQFFGPGTRLTVL.

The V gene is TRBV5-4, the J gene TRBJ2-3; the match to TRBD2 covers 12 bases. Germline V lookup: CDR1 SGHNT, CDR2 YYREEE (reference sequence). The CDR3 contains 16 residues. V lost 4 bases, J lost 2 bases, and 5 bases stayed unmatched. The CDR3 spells CASSLGLAGNTDTQYF. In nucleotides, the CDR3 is TGTGCCAGCAGCCTTGGACTAGCGGGAAACACAGATACGCAGTATTTT.

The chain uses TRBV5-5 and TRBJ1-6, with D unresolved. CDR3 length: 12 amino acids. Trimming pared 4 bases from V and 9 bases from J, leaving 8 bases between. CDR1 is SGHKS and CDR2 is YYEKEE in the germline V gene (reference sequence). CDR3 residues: CASSVSVSPLHF. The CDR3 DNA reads TGTGCCAGCAGCGTCAGCGTTTCACCCCTCCACTTT.

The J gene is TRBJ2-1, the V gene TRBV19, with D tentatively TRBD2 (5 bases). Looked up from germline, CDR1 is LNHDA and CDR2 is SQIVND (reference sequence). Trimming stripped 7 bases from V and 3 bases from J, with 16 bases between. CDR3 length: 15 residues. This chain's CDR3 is CASNTDGGLYNEQFF. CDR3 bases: TGTGCCAGTAACACTGACGGCGGGCTCTACAATGAGCAGTTCTTC. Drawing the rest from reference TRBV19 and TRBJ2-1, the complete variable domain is DGGITQSPKYLFRKEGQNVTLSCEQNLNHDAMYWYRQDPGQGLRLIYYSQIVNDFQKGDIAEGYSVSREKKESFPLTVTSAQKNPTAFYLCASNTDGGLYNEQFFGPGTRLTVL.

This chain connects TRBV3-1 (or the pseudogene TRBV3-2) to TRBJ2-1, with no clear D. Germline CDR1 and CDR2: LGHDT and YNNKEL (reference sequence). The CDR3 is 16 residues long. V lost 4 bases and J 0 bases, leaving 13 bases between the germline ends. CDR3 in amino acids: CASSPPGFSSYNEQFF. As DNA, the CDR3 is TGTGCCAGCAGCCCCCCAGGATTCAGCTCCTACAATGAGCAGTTCTTC.